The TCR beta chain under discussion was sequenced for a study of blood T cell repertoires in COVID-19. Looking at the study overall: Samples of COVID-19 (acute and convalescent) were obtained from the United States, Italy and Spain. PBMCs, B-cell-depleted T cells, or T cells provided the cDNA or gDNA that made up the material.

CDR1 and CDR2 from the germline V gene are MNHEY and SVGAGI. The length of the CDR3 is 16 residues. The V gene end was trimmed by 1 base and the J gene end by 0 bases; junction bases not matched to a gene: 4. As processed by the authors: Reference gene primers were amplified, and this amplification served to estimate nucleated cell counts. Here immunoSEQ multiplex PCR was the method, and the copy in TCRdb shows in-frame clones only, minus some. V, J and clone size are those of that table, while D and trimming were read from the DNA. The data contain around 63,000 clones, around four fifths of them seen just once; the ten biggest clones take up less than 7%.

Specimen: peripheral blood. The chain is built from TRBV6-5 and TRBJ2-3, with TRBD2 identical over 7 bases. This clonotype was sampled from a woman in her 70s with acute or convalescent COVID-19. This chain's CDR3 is CASSYFTGGSTDTQYF. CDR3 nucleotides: TGTGCCAGCAGTTACTTTACGGGGGGTAGCACAGATACGCAGTATTTT.